The rows below give T cell receptor beta chains drawn from one sample of a study of vaccination and CD4 T cells after COVID-19. TCRdb re-analysed the PCR reads in MiXCR, keeping a single row per CDR3 protein. The data hold about 31,000 distinct CDR3 sequences, with approximately 49% observed a single time. The starting material was CD4+ T cells from blood, obtained about 7 months after SARS-CoV-2 vaccination. The receptors derive from a human donor who had recovered from COVID-19. Both conserved end residues are part of each CDR3. D genes are given only for firm matches. A clone size is listed for some rows: how often the clone was seen (once, few, many), or a class if it is expanded.

. | TRBJ2-1 | . | TRBV7-2 | TGTGCCAGCAGGCCTACCGGCAGGCTATTCAATGAGCAGTTCTTC | CASRPTGRLFNEQFF
. | TRBJ1-1 | TRBD1 | TRBV4-1 | TGCGCCAGCAGCCAAGGCCCTGTAGGGGGCGAGTACACTGAAGCTTTCTTT | CASSQGPVGGEYTEAFF
. | TRBJ2-1 | . | TRBV6-1 | TGTGCCAGCAGTGATTGGTTGAGACGGGCGAGCTCCTACAATGAGCAGTTCTTC | CASSDWLRRASSYNEQFF
. | TRBJ2-5 | . | TRBV19 | TGTGCCAGTAGGGGCGGGTTCCAAGAGACCCAGTACTTC | CASRGGFQETQYF
. | TRBJ2-7 | TRBD1 | TRBV15 | TGTGCCACCAGCAGGAGGTCACAGGGGGCTTATTACGAGCAGTACTTC | CATSRRSQGAYYEQYF
. | TRBJ2-3 | TRBD1 | TRBV6-4 | TGTGCCAGCAGTGTTCGGACAGGGGCTACAGATACGCAGTATTTT | CASSVRTGATDTQYF
. | TRBJ2-2 | . | TRBV27 | TGTGCCAGCAGGGGGTGGCGGTCGAACACCGGGGAGCTGTTTTTT | CASRGWRSNTGELFF
few | TRBJ2-7 | . | TRBV19 | TGTGCCAGTAGTATCTTAGTCGTCGGAACCTACGAGCAGTACTTC | CASSILVVGTYEQYF
. | TRBJ2-5 | TRBD1 | TRBV6-5 | TGTGCCAGCAGTTACGAGGGGGCGGTCGATGAGACCCAGTACTTC | CASSYEGAVDETQYF
. | TRBJ1-1 | TRBD1 | TRBV2 | TGTGCCAGCAGGGAACAGGGGGCGCCCACTGAAGCTTTCTTT | CASREQGAPTEAFF
few | TRBJ1-5 | . | TRBV6-1 | TGTGCCAGCAGTGAACGGGGATTAGATCAGCCCCAGCATTTT | CASSERGLDQPQHF
. | TRBJ1-1 | . | TRBV20-1 | TGCAGTGCTAGGATTAGCCTCAGAAGAGAAGCTTTCTTT | CSARISLRREAFF
. | TRBJ2-7 | . | TRBV4-1 | TGCGCCAGCAGCCAAGTGTTTACAGGAACCTACGAGCAGTACTTC | CASSQVFTGTYEQYF
few | TRBJ1-5 | . | TRBV28 | TGTGCCAGCAGTTTACAGGTAGTCAATCAGCCCCAGCATTTT | CASSLQVVNQPQHF
few | TRBJ2-1 | . | TRBV20-1 | TGCAGTGCTAGATCGGGGGCGGGAGTCAAAACCTACAATGAGCAGTTCTTC | CSARSGAGVKTYNEQFF
few | TRBJ2-5 | TRBD2 | TRBV19 | TGTGCCAGTAGTCCAGAGCGGGAGGCCCAAGAGACCCAGTACTTC | CASSPEREAQETQYF
few | TRBJ2-7 | . | TRBV7-9 | TGTGCCAGCAGCGCAGGCCTCGCTTACGAGCAGTACTTC | CASSAGLAYEQYF
few | TRBJ1-5 | . | TRBV19 | TGTGCCAGTAGTATCCCTGGGGATCAGCCCCAGCATTTT | CASSIPGDQPQHF
. | TRBJ1-5 | . | TRBV6-2/TRBV6-3 | TGTGCCAGCAGTTACCGGCAGGGAGAAGGTCAGCCCCAGCATTTT | CASSYRQGEGQPQHF
. | TRBJ2-7 | TRBD1 | TRBV20-1 | TGCAGTGGTAGACAGGGGGCGTCCCACGAGCAGTACTTC | CSGRQGASHEQYF
. | TRBJ1-6 | TRBD1 | TRBV27 | TGTGCCAGCAGTTTATCGGGGACAGGTCATTCGACCCTCCACTTT | CASSLSGTGHSTLHF
. | TRBJ2-5 | . | TRBV5-5 | TGTGCCAGCAGCTTGGGCCGGCACCCGGGGGAGACCCAGTACTTC | CASSLGRHPGETQYF
. | TRBJ2-7 | TRBD2 | TRBV6-4 | TGTGCCAGCAGTGAAGGGACTAGCGGGAGCCTTTACGAGCAGTACTTC | CASSEGTSGSLYEQYF
few | TRBJ1-1 | . | TRBV28 | TGTGCCAGCAACCCCCCAGGGCCTGCTGAAGCTTTCTTT | CASNPPGPAEAFF
few | TRBJ1-6 | . | TRBV15 | TGTGCCACCAGCAGATCGCAGAGCTCCTATAATTCACCCCTCCACTTT | CATSRSQSSYNSPLHF
. | TRBJ2-5 | TRBD1 | TRBV20-1 | TGCAGTGCTAGGGATACAGGGGGACAAGAGACCCAGTACTTC | CSARDTGGQETQYF
. | TRBJ1-2 | . | TRBV19 | TGTGCCAGTACTTATAAGGGGTACGCTGGCTACACCTTC | CASTYKGYAGYTF
. | TRBJ2-1 | TRBD2 | TRBV7-8 | TGTGCCAGCAGCTTAATTGTAACTAGCGGGAGTGATGAGCAGTTCTTC | CASSLIVTSGSDEQFF
. | TRBJ2-7 | . | TRBV15 | TGTGCCACCAGCAGAGGCCAGACCGAGCAGTACTTC | CATSRGQTEQYF
. | TRBJ2-3 | TRBD2 | TRBV6-1 | TGTGCCGGCAATTCAGCGGGAGGGGTTGCTACGCAGTATTTT | CAGNSAGGVATQYF
. | TRBJ2-2 | . | TRBV20-1 | TGCAGTGCTATAGGAATGGACACCGGGGAGCTGTTTTTT | CSAIGMDTGELFF
. | TRBJ2-3 | . | TRBV20-1 | TGCAGTGCTCTATCTGGCGCGGCAGGTCGCACAGATACGCAGTATTTT | CSALSGAAGRTDTQYF
once | TRBJ1-6 | . | TRBV7-8 | TGTGCCAGCAGCTTACTTCCACAGAGATCCGAAAATTCACCCCTCCACTTT | CASSLLPQRSENSPLHF
. | TRBJ2-3 | TRBD2 | TRBV5-4 | TGTGCCAGCAGCTTGGATGGTATGCGGGAGTGGGGCACAGATACGCAGTATTTT | CASSLDGMREWGTDTQYF
. | TRBJ2-3 | TRBD2 | TRBV20-1 | TGCAGTGCTAAAAGTTTCCTAGCGGGAGGGTGGGATACGCAGTATTTT | CSAKSFLAGGWDTQYF
few | TRBJ2-1 | . | TRBV7-9 | TGTGCCAGCAGCCCCGGACAGGTAACTAGCGGAGGCCGCTCCTACAATGAGCAGTTCTTC | CASSPGQVTSGGRSYNEQFF
. | TRBJ2-3 | . | TRBV6-2/TRBV6-3 | TGTGCCAGCAGTTACGAGACTACCACAGATACGCAGTATTTT | CASSYETTTDTQYF
few | TRBJ2-7 | TRBD2 | TRBV28 | TGTGCCAGCAGTTATAGCGGGAACAATGCGGGGCAGTACTTC | CASSYSGNNAGQYF
. | TRBJ2-7 | TRBD1 | TRBV10-3 | TGTGCCATCAAATGGGGACAGAACGAGCAGTACTTC | CAIKWGQNEQYF
. | TRBJ2-1 | . | TRBV7-9 | TGTGCCAGCACCCCGGGGATCCCTGAGCAGTTCTTC | CASTPGIPEQFF
few | TRBJ2-5 | TRBD2 | TRBV7-2 | TGTGCCAGCAGCGTAGGGACTAGCCCGAAGACCCAGTACTTC | CASSVGTSPKTQYF
. | TRBJ2-5 | TRBD1 | TRBV27 | TGTGCCAGCAGTGAGGGACAGGGGGCGAGAGAGACCCAGTACTTC | CASSEGQGARETQYF
few | TRBJ2-1 | . | TRBV24-1 | TGTGCCACCCAGAACGTGCCGGGGCGGCAGGACTCCAATGAGCAGTTCTTC | CATQNVPGRQDSNEQFF
. | TRBJ2-3 | . | TRBV28 | TGTGCCAGCAGTTTCACGGGAGGCACAGATACGCAGTATTTT | CASSFTGGTDTQYF
few | TRBJ1-1 | . | TRBV15 | TGTGCCACACGAGGGACTGCGAGGACTGAAGCTTTCTTT | CATRGTARTEAFF
few | TRBJ2-3 | TRBD1 | TRBV7-2 | TGTGCCAGCAGCTACAGGGGCCAACCCACAGATACGCAGTATTTT | CASSYRGQPTDTQYF
. | TRBJ2-2 | . | TRBV6-1 | TGTGCCAGCAGGATTACCGGGGAGCTGTTTTTT | CASRITGELFF
once | TRBJ2-3 | TRBD2 | TRBV15 | TGTGCCACCAGCCGAAGACTAGCGGGAGAAGGAGTCCCAGATACGCAGTATTTT | CATSRRLAGEGVPDTQYF
. | TRBJ2-1 | . | TRBV28 | TGTGCCAGCAGATCCGGGTTTATGCAGAATGAGCAGTTCTTC | CASRSGFMQNEQFF
. | TRBJ2-7 | . | TRBV24-1 | TGTGCCACCAGTGACAGGACATACCGCGAGCAGTACTTC | CATSDRTYREQYF
. | TRBJ2-3 | . | TRBV28 | TGTGCCAGCACCGCGACCCTCGTCGTGGATACGCAGTATTTT | CASTATLVVDTQYF
. | TRBJ2-7 | . | TRBV10-3 | TGTGCCATCAGTGCGGACAGTGACTACGAGCAGTACTTC | CAISADSDYEQYF
few | TRBJ2-3 | TRBD2 | TRBV7-6 | TGTGCCAGCAGCTTAGCCGGGACTAGTAGCACAGATACGCAGTATTTT | CASSLAGTSSTDTQYF
. | TRBJ2-1 | TRBD1 | TRBV7-9 | TGTGCCAGCAGCCCAGACCCCGGACAGGGCACCTACAATGAGCAGTTCTTC | CASSPDPGQGTYNEQFF